This passage covers 31 T cell receptor beta chains from one sample sequenced in a study of response to subunit inactivated influenza vaccine. TCRdb reprocessed the RT-PCR reads via MiXCR and lists one record per CDR3 protein. The repertoire holds fewer than 700,000 distinct CDR3 sequences, over 10% seen once, with roughly 14% in the top ten. Here the sequenced sample was PBMCs from blood, taken more than 35 days after vaccination. These receptors all come from a man aged 50 to 60 who received an inactivated influenza vaccine.

This clonotype came up a few times. For the CDR3, the DNA is TGCGCCAGCAGCCAACCTCTAGAATCCTACAATGAGCAGTTCTTC. Translated: CASSQPLESYNEQFF. This rearrangement joins TRBV4-1 to TRBJ2-1; D is unclear. Germline lookup yields CDR1 MGHRA and CDR2 YSYEKL. Trimming took 2 bases from V and 1 from J, leaving 9 bases between them. This CDR3 contains 15 residues.

This clonotype has just a few counts. V gene TRBV5-1 combines with J gene TRBJ2-2; D might be TRBD1 (6 bases). Germline-derived CDR1 and CDR2 are SGHRS and YFSETQ. Between the trimmed V and J ends, which lost 0 bases and 6 bases, there was a span of 9 bases. This CDR3 is 14 amino acids long. CDR3 amino acids: CASSLATGPGELFF. The DNA for the CDR3 is TGCGCCAGCAGCTTGGCAACAGGGCCCGGGGAGCTGTTTTTT.

CDR3 residues: CASSLVVKDTQYF. The CDR3, as DNA: TGTGCCAGCAGCTTAGTGGTTAAAGATACGCAGTATTTT. The V and J genes are TRBV7-8 and TRBJ2-3; D is unclear. Germline V lookup: CDR1 SGHVS, CDR2 FQNEAQ. The CDR3 consists of 13 residues. Trimming took off 1 base at V and 5 bases at J, with 7 bases between the two ends. Complete variable domain (other parts from reference TRBV7-8 and TRBJ2-3): GAGVSQSPRYKVAKRGQDVALRCDPISGHVSLFWYQQALGQGPEFLTYFQNEAQLDKSGLPSDRFFAERPEGSVSTLKIQRTQQEDSAVYLCASSLVVKDTQYFGPGTRLTVL.

This chain connects TRBV7-2 to TRBJ2-5; 10 bases are a match to TRBD2. This CDR3 is built from 16 residues. V lost 1 base, J lost 4 bases, and 6 bases stayed unmatched. Germline lookup yields CDR1 SGHTA and CDR2 FQGNSA. CDR3 nucleotide sequence: TGTGCCAGCAGCTTAGGCCCTAGCGGGAGTAGAGAGACCCAGTACTTC. The encoded protein is CASSLGPSGSRETQYF.

This clonotype came up a few times. The CDR3 sequence: CASSPPPGTRNEQFF. The CDR3 bases are TGTGCCAGCAGCCCCCCCCCGGGGACTAGAAATGAGCAGTTCTTC. J is TRBJ2-1 and V is TRBV7-9; 8 bases are a match to TRBD2. The V segment lost 5 bases and the J segment 7 bases; nucleotides outside the gene matches: 10. Germline V CDR1 and CDR2: SEHNR, FQNEAQ (reference sequence). The CDR3 is made up of 15 amino acids.

This clonotype was counted between two and nine times. The rearrangement links TRBV25-1 to TRBJ2-1; possible D gene TRBD1, 7 bases. This CDR3 comprises 13 residues. V lost 4 bases and J 5 bases, leaving 9 bases between the germline ends. Germline CDR1 is MGHDK and CDR2 is SYGVNS. CDR3 loop: CASSGRGDNEQFF. The DNA for the CDR3 is TGTGCCAGCAGTGGCAGGGGGGACAATGAGCAGTTCTTC.

This clonotype was recorded at least ten times. The chain recombines TRBV20-1 with TRBJ1-1; unclear D gene. Trimming took off 6 bases at V and 5 bases at J, with 10 bases between the two ends. The CDR3 totals 11 residues. The V gene's germline CDR1 is DFQATT and CDR2 SNEGSKA (reference sequence). CDR3 nucleotide sequence: TGCAGTGCCGGAAGGGATACTGAAGCTTTCTTT. This sequence encodes CSAGRDTEAFF.

This chain uses TRBV7-6 with TRBJ2-7; TRBD1 agrees at 9 bases. Germline trimming cut 2 bases from V and 2 bases from J; bases unmatched to any gene: 19. This CDR3 spans 20 amino acids. Germline lookup yields CDR1 SGHVS and CDR2 FNYEAQ. The CDR3 loop reads CASSLKAGQGHSTLTYEQYF. In nucleotides, the CDR3 is TGTGCCAGCAGCTTAAAGGCGGGACAGGGTCACTCTACTCTTACCTACGAGCAGTACTTC.

There are a few counts of this clonotype. V usage is TRBV7-9 and J usage is TRBJ1-6, with TRBD1 identical over 7 bases. The J segment lost 7 bases and the V segment lost 3 bases, leaving 3 bases of the junction unmatched. The length of the CDR3 is 14 residues. Germline CDR1 reads SEHNR; CDR2 reads FQNEAQ (reference sequence). CDR3 sequence (DNA): TGTGCCAGCAGCTTGGGACAGAGAAATTCACCCCTCCACTTT. Amino acids: CASSLGQRNSPLHF. Full variable domain (rest looked up from reference TRBV7-9 and TRBJ1-6): DTGVSQNPRHKITKRGQNVTFRCDPISEHNRLYWYRQTLGQGPEFLTYFQNEAQLEKSRLLSDRFSAERPKGSFSTLEIQRTEQGDSAMYLCASSLGQRNSPLHFGNGTRLTVT.

This clonotype was found many times. The gene calls are TRBV5-1 and TRBJ2-2, with D unresolved. Germline V gene data show CDR1 as SGHRS and CDR2 as YFSETQ. This CDR3 contains 15 residues. The V end lost 4 bases, the J end lost 3 bases, and 13 bases lay between the germline ends. In nucleotides, the CDR3 is TGCGCCAGCAGCCTGGCAGCCTTGGACACCGGGGAGCTGTTTTTT. It codes for CASSLAALDTGELFF.

J is TRBJ1-1 and V is TRBV20-1; D might be TRBD1 (5 bases). CDR3 length: 16 amino acids. Trimming pared 0 bases from V and 0 bases from J, leaving 14 bases between. CDR1 is DFQATT, CDR2 SNEGSKA, per germline (reference sequence). The CDR3 sequence: CSARDSGPIMNTEAFF. The CDR3 DNA is TGCAGTGCTAGAGATTCGGGGCCCATCATGAACACTGAAGCTTTCTTT.

Ten or more counts support this clonotype. The V gene is TRBV4-3, the J gene TRBJ2-7, with 7 bases identical to TRBD1. Germline lookup yields CDR1 LGHNA and CDR2 YSLEER. The CDR3 length is 17 residues. J was trimmed by 3 bases and V by 0 bases; bases with no gene match: 11. CDR3 loop: CASSQERQGYRNYEQYF. For the CDR3, the DNA is TGCGCCAGCAGCCAAGAAAGACAGGGTTATAGAAACTACGAGCAGTACTTC.

This clonotype has a handful of counts. The chain carries TRBV29-1 and TRBJ2-7; 7 nucleotides align to TRBD2. Unmatched junction bases numbered 2, after V lost 0 bases and J lost 6 bases. The CDR3 covers 12 residues. Germline CDR1 SQVTM, CDR2 ANQGSEA. CDR3: CSVEDIAGEQYF. In nucleotides, the CDR3 is TGCAGCGTTGAAGATATAGCGGGCGAGCAGTACTTC.

This clonotype occurred a few times. This chain links TRBV7-9 with TRBJ2-5, with 7 bases fitting TRBD2. V trimming: 4 bases; J trimming: 2 bases; junction bases outside the gene matches: 4. The CDR3 extends over 14 amino acids. Germline V CDR1 and CDR2: SEHNR, FQNEAQ (reference sequence). The CDR3 loop is CASSWRGSQETQYF. The DNA of the CDR3 is TGTGCCAGCAGCTGGCGGGGGTCTCAAGAGACCCAGTACTTC.

As concerns this clonotype: One end of the junction is discordant with germline, which a read error may explain. This rearrangement joins TRBV7-9 to TRBJ1-1, with D unresolved. CDR3 size: 11 residues. Germline CDR1 and CDR2: SEHNR and FQNEAQ (reference sequence). Here the CDR3 reads CAGSRDTEAFF. The CDR3 DNA reads TGTGCCGGCAGCCGGGACACTGAAGCTTTCTTT.

This clonotype was seen more than once but under ten times. The V call is TRBV15, the J call TRBJ2-1, with D perhaps given as TRBD1 or TRBD2 (6 bases each). V was pared by 7 bases and J by 7 bases, with 20 bases between. This CDR3 has 15 residues. CDR1 and CDR2 from the germline V gene are LNHNV and YYDKDF (reference sequence). CDR3 residues: CATTRGRERQNEQFF. DNA for the CDR3: TGTGCCACCACCAGGGGCCGGGAGCGGCAGAATGAGCAGTTCTTC.

In this sample, this clonotype turned up a few times. The chain has TRBV4-1 and TRBJ2-1, with 11 bases that match TRBD2. The V gene's germline CDR1 is MGHRA and CDR2 YSYEKL. The trim removed 0 bases at V and 6 bases at J, leaving 7 bases unmatched. The CDR3 loop spans 17 amino acids. The CDR3 loop is CASSQDPTGTSGNEQFF. In DNA, the CDR3 is TGCGCCAGCAGCCAAGACCCAACAGGGACTAGCGGCAATGAGCAGTTCTTC.

The chain's CDR3 is CAISGIGYNEQFF. In DNA form, the CDR3 reads TGTGCCATCAGTGGAATAGGATACAATGAGCAGTTCTTC. The chain couples TRBV10-3 to TRBJ2-1; D unclear. Per germline, CDR1 ENHRY and CDR2 SYGVKD. The V end lost 4 bases, the J end lost 4 bases, and 8 bases lay between the germline ends. The CDR3 loop spans 13 amino acids.

The V call is TRBV11-3, the J call TRBJ2-3; tentatively, D is TRBD1 (6 bases). Germline-derived CDR1 and CDR2 are SGHNT and YENEEA. The ends were cut back, 5 bases at V and 4 bases at J, with 16 bases in the middle. The CDR3 loop spans 15 amino acids. This CDR3 reads CASSPQGHIADTQYF. For the CDR3, the DNA is TGTGCCAGCAGCCCCCAGGGACATATCGCAGATACGCAGTATTTT.

This clonotype was picked up many times. The genes are TRBV10-3 and TRBJ2-1; D remains unclear. Germline V CDR1 and CDR2: ENHRY, SYGVKD. V dropped 2 bases and J dropped 4 bases, with 3 bases sitting between them. This CDR3 contains 12 residues. CDR3 in DNA: TGTGCCATCAGTGAGAGGTACAATGAGCAGTTCTTC. Residues: CAISERYNEQFF.

Here the CDR3 reads CSVERASGPGEQYF. Written as DNA, the CDR3 is TGCAGCGTTGAAAGGGCTAGCGGGCCGGGCGAGCAGTACTTC. This chain links TRBV29-1 with TRBJ2-7; TRBD2 matches at 8 bases. With V trimmed by 2 bases and J by 6 bases, 9 bases remained unmatched. This CDR3 comprises 14 residues. Germline CDR1 and CDR2: SQVTM and ANQGSEA.

This chain uses TRBV10-1 with TRBJ1-5; D gene unclear. The germline V and J ends were trimmed by 4 bases and 3 bases, with 7 bases remaining between them. There are 13 residues in the CDR3. The germline V gene encodes CDR1 WNHNN and CDR2 SYGVQD (reference sequence). CDR3 sequence reads: CASSGDFNQPQHF. CDR3 DNA: TGCGCCAGCAGTGGGGATTTCAATCAGCCCCAGCATTTT.

The genes are TRBV29-1 and TRBJ2-1; TRBD1 might be the D (5 bases). The CDR3 totals 14 residues. Germline CDR1 is SQVTM and CDR2 is ANQGSEA. Trimming shortened V by 4 bases and J by 3 bases, and 13 bases separated the two germline ends. The CDR3 here is CSVVGLRFYNEQFF. The DNA of the CDR3 is TGCAGCGTTGTGGGGCTCAGATTCTACAATGAGCAGTTCTTC.

The J gene is TRBJ2-7, the V gene TRBV7-2; TRBD1 matches at 7 bases. Germline V gene sequence: CDR1 SGHTA, CDR2 FQGNSA. Trimming at V came to 1 base and at J to 3 bases, leaving 6 bases not matched to a gene. This CDR3 contains 15 residues. In nucleotides, the CDR3 is TGTGCCAGCAGCTTAGTACAGGGACAGCACTACGAGCAGTACTTC. Protein sequence: CASSLVQGQHYEQYF.

V gene TRBV3-1 combines with J gene TRBJ2-2; D gene ambiguous. Germline CDR1 reads LGHDT; CDR2 reads YNNKEL (reference sequence). V lost 2 bases, J lost 5 bases, and 9 bases lay in between. This CDR3 contains 14 residues. In DNA form, the CDR3 reads TGTGCCAGCAGCCAATATGGGGTTACCGGGGAGCTGTTTTTT. Protein: CASSQYGVTGELFF.

The chain recombines TRBV6-1 with TRBJ2-7; 7 bases agree with TRBD2. The CDR3 covers 14 residues. Germline V gives CDR1 MNHNS, CDR2 SASEGT. V lost 6 bases and J lost 3; bases outside the gene matches: 8. The CDR3 here is CASSLLGEGYEQYF. The CDR3 nucleotides are TGTGCCAGCAGCCTACTGGGGGAGGGCTACGAGCAGTACTTC.

This chain connects TRBV10-3 to TRBJ1-5; D gene unclear. The V gene's germline CDR1 is ENHRY and CDR2 SYGVKD. V lost 4 bases, J lost 4 bases, and 20 bases lay in between. This CDR3 is built from 17 residues. The CDR3 bases are TGTGCCATCAGTGGGTCGGGTCCTGAAGTAAGTAATCAGCCCCAGCATTTT. Residues: CAISGSGPEVSNQPQHF.

On this clonotype itself: The junction does not match germline at one end; this may be a read error. This sequence joins TRBV10-3 and TRBJ1-6; 7 bases agree with TRBD1. The CDR3 spans 16 residues. Per germline, CDR1 ENHRY and CDR2 SYGVKD. DNA for the CDR3: TGTACCATCAGCGAGACGACAGGGAGGGCTAATTCACCCCTCCACTTT. Protein: CTISETTGRANSPLHF.

This clonotype was picked up a small number of times. The chain couples TRBV7-2 to TRBJ2-1; the match to TRBD1 covers 10 bases. The V segment lost 5 bases and the J segment 8 bases; nucleotides outside the gene matches: 6. Germline CDR1 reads SGHTA; CDR2 reads FQGNSA. CDR3 length: 14 amino acids. In nucleotides, the CDR3 is TGTGCCAGCAGCATCGGGACAGGGGTTTATGAGCAGTTCTTC. Amino acid sequence: CASSIGTGVYEQFF.

The chain combines TRBV28 with TRBJ2-2; the D gene is possibly TRBD2 (6 bases). From germline, CDR1 is MDHEN and CDR2 SYDVKM. V was shortened by 5 bases and J by 7 bases, with 20 bases between the two germline ends. The CDR3 consists of 16 residues. The CDR3 region has the DNA TGTGCCAGCAGTCCACCCCACGGGGGTATTTTCGGGGAGCTGTTTTTT. This translates into CASSPPHGGIFGELFF. Looking up the rest from reference TRBV28 and TRBJ2-2 gives the full variable domain: DVKVTQSSRYLVKRTGEKVFLECVQDMDHENMFWYRQDPGLGLRLIYFSYDVKMKEKGDIPEGYSVSREKKERFSLILESASTNQTSMYLCASSPPHGGIFGELFFGEGSRLTVL.

The sample holds a few counts of this clonotype. The chain recombines TRBV10-1 with TRBJ2-7; a weak D match, TRBD2 (5 bases). This CDR3 region has 14 residues. Trimming removed 6 bases at V and 2 bases at J, with 14 bases between. Germline CDR1 WNHNN, CDR2 SYGVQD (reference sequence). The chain's CDR3 is CASSSGGYTYEQYF. DNA for the CDR3: TGCGCCAGCAGCTCAGGCGGGTACACCTACGAGCAGTACTTC.